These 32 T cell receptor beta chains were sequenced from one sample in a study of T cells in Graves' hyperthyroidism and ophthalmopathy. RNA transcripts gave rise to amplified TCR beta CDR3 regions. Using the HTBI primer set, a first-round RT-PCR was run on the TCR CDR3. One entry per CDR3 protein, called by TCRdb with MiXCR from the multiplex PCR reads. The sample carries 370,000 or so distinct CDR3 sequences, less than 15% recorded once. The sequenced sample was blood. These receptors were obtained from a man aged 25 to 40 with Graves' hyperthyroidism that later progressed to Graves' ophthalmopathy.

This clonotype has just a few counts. The CDR3 coding sequence is TGTGCTAGTGGTTTGATCGCCAACACTGAAGCTTTCTTT. It codes for CASGLIANTEAFF. The chain has TRBV12-5 and TRBJ1-1; D is unresolved. V lost 2 bases to trimming and J lost 2 bases, with 6 bases between them. This CDR3 spans 13 amino acids. CDR1 and CDR2 (germline): LGHNT, FRNRAP. The full variable domain, its missing parts supplied by reference TRBV12-5 and TRBJ1-1, is DARVTQTPRHKVTEMGQEVTMRCQPILGHNTVFWYRQTMMQGLELLAYFRNRAPLDDSGMPKDRFSAEMPDATLATLKIQPSEPRDSAVYFCASGLIANTEAFFGQGTRLTVV.

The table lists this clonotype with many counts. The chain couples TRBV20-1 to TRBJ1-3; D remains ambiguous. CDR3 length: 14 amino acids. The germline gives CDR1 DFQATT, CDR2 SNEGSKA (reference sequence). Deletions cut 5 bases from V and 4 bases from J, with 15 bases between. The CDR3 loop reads CSAPLPSRGNTIYF. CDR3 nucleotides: TGCAGTGCTCCCCTTCCATCCAGGGGAAACACCATATATTTT.

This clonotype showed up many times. CDR3 in DNA: TGTGCCAGCAGTTTATGGGAGGGGACGAGCAATCAGCCCCAGCATTTT. Amino acids: CASSLWEGTSNQPQHF. The rearrangement joins TRBV28 to TRBJ1-5; D might be TRBD1 (5 bases). V was shortened by 0 bases and J by 1 base, with 10 bases between the two germline ends. From germline, CDR1 is MDHEN and CDR2 SYDVKM. CDR3 length equals 16 residues. Drawing the rest from reference TRBV28 and TRBJ1-5, the complete variable domain is DVKVTQSSRYLVKRTGEKVFLECVQDMDHENMFWYRQDPGLGLRLIYFSYDVKMKEKGDIPEGYSVSREKKERFSLILESASTNQTSMYLCASSLWEGTSNQPQHFGDGTRLSIL.

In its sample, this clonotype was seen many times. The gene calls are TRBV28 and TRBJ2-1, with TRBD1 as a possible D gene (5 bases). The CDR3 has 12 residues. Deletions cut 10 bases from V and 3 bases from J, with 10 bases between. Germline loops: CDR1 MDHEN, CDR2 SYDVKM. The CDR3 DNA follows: TGTGCCACCGACCAGGGCTACAATGAGCAGTTCTTC. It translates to CATDQGYNEQFF. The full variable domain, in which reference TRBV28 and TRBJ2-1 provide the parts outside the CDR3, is DVKVTQSSRYLVKRTGEKVFLECVQDMDHENMFWYRQDPGLGLRLIYFSYDVKMKEKGDIPEGYSVSREKKERFSLILESASTNQTSMYLCATDQGYNEQFFGPGTRLTVL.

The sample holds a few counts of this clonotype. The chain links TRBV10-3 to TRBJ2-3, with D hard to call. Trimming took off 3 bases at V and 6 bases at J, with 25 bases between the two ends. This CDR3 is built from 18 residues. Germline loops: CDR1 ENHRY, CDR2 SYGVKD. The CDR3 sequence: CAISDPLNWSPRMDTQYF. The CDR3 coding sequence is TGTGCCATCAGTGATCCTCTCAACTGGTCACCCAGGATGGATACGCAGTATTTT.

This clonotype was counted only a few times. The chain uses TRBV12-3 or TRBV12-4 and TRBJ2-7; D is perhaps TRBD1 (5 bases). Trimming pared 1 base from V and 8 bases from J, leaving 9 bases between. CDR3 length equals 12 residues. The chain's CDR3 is CASSLVLDKQYF. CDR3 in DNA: TGTGCCAGCAGTTTAGTCTTGGACAAGCAGTACTTC.

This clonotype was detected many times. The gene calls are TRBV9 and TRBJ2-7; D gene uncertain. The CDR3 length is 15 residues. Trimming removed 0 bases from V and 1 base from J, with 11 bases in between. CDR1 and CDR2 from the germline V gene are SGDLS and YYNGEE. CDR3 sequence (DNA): TGTGCCAGCAGCGTAGGAGTGGGGAAATCCTACGAGCAGTACTTC. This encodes CASSVGVGKSYEQYF.

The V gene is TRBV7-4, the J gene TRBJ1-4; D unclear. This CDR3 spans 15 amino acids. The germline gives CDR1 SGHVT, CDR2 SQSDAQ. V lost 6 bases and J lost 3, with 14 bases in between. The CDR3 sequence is CASRTELSSNEKLFF. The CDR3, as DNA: TGTGCCAGCAGGACGGAGTTGAGTTCTAATGAAAAACTGTTTTTT. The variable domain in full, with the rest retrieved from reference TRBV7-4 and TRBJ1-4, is GAGVSQSPRYKVAKRGRDVALRCDSISGHVTLYWYRQTLGQGSEVLTYSQSDAQRDKSGRPSGRFSAERPERSVSTLKIQRTEQGDSAVYLCASRTELSSNEKLFFGSGTQLSVL.

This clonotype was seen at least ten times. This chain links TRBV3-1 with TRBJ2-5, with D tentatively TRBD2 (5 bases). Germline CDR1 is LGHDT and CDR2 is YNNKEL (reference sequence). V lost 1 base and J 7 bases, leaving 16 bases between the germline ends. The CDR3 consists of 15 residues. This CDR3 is CASSQAGREMGTQYF. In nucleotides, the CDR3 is TGTGCCAGCAGCCAAGCCGGAAGGGAGATGGGGACCCAGTACTTC.

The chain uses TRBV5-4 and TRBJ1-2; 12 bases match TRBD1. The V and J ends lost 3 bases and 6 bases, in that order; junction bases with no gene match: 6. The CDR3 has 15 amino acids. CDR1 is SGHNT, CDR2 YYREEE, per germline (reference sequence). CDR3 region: CASSYRDRGLDGYTF. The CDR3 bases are TGTGCCAGCAGCTACCGGGACAGGGGGCTAGATGGCTACACCTTC. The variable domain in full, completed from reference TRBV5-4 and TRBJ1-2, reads ETGVTQSPTHLIKTRGQQVTLRCSSQSGHNTVSWYQQALGQGPQFIFQYYREEENGRGNFPPRFSGLQFPNYSSELNVNALELDDSALYLCASSYRDRGLDGYTFGSGTRLTVV.

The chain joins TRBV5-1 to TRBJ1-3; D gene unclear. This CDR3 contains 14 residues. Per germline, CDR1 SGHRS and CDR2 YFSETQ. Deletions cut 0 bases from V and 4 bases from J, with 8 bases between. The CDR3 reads CASSLGAEGNTIYF. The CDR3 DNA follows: TGCGCCAGCAGCTTGGGAGCGGAGGGAAACACCATATATTTT. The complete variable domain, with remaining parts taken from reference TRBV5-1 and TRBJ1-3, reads KAGVTQTPRYLIKTRGQQVTLSCSPISGHRSVSWYQQTPGQGLQFLFEYFSETQRNKGNFPGRFSGRQFSNSRSEMNVSTLELGDSALYLCASSLGAEGNTIYFGEGSWLTVV.

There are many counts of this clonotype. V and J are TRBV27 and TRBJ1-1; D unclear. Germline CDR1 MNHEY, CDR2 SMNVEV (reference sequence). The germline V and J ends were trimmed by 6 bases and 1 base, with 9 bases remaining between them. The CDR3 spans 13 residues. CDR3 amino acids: CASSTDENTEAFF. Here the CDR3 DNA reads TGTGCCAGCAGCACGGACGAGAACACTGAAGCTTTCTTT.

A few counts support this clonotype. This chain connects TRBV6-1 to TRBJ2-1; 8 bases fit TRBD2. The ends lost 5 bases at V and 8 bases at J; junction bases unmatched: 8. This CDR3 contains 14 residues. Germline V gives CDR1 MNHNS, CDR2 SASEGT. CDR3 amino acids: CASSRGGALDEQFF. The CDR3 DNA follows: TGTGCCAGCAGTCGGGGGGGGGCATTGGATGAGCAGTTCTTC.

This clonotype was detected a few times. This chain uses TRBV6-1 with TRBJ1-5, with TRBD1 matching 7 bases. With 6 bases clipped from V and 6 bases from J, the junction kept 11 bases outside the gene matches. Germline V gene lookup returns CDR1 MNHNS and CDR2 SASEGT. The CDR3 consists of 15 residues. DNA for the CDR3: TGTGCCAGCAGGACCTACGAGGGGGCGGCTCAGCCCCAGCATTTT. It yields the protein CASRTYEGAAQPQHF.

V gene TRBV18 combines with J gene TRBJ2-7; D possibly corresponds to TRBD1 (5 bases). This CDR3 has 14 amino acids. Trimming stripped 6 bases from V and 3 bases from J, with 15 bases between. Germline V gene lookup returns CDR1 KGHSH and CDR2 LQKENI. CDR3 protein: CASSLDRTFYEQYF. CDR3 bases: TGTGCCAGCTCGCTCGACAGAACGTTCTACGAGCAGTACTTC.

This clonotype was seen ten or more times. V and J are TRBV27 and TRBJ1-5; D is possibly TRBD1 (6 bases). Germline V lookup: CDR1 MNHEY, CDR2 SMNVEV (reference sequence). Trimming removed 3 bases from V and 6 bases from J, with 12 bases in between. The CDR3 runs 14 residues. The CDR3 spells CASSFRGGVQPQHF. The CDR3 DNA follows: TGTGCCAGCAGTTTTAGGGGGGGTGTTCAGCCCCAGCATTTT.

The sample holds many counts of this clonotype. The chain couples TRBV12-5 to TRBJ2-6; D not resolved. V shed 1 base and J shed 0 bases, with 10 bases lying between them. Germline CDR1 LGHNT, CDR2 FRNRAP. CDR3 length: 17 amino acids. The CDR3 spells CASGLAPRSSGANVLTF. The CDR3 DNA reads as TGTGCTAGTGGTTTGGCACCCAGGTCCTCTGGGGCCAACGTCCTGACTTTC.

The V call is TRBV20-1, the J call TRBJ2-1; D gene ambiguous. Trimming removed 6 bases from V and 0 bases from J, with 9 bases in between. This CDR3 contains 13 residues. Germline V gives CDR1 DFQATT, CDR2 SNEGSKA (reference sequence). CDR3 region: CSAQWVSYNEQFF. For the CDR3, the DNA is TGCAGTGCCCAGTGGGTCTCCTACAATGAGCAGTTCTTC.

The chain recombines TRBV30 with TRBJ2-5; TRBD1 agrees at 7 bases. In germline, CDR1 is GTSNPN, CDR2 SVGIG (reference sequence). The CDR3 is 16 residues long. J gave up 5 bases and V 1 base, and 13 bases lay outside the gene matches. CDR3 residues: CAWSGAGGIPWETQYF. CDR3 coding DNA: TGTGCCTGGAGTGGGGCAGGGGGTATCCCTTGGGAGACCCAGTACTTC.

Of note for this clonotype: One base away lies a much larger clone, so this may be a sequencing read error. The DNA of the CDR3 is TGTGCCAGCAGCCTGGGGGGGAGAGGGTGGCAAGAGACCCAGTACTTC. It yields the protein CASSLGGRGWQETQYF. V gene TRBV7-9 combines with J gene TRBJ2-5; 7 bases are a match to TRBD2. Germline V gives CDR1 SEHNR, CDR2 FQNEAQ (reference sequence). V dropped 5 bases and J dropped 2; count of bases not matched to a gene: 11. This CDR3 is 16 amino acids long. The entire variable domain, with the rest obtained from reference TRBV7-9 and TRBJ2-5, is as follows: DTGVSQNPRHKITKRGQNVTFRCDPISEHNRLYWYRQTLGQGPEFLTYFQNEAQLEKSRLLSDRFSAERPKGSFSTLEIQRTEQGDSAMYLCASSLGGRGWQETQYFGPGTRLLVL.

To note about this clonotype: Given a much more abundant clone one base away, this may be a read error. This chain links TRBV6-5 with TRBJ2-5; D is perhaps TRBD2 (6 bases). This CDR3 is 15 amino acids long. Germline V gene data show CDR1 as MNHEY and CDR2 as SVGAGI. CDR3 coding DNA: TGTGTCAGCAGTTATTTTGGAGGGGCCCCGGAGACCCAGTACTTC. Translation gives CVSSYFGGAPETQYF.

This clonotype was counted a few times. CDR3 region: CASSLGTPYTDTQYF. The CDR3 region has the DNA TGTGCCAGCAGCTTAGGGACACCCTACACAGATACGCAGTATTTT. The chain joins TRBV7-6 to TRBJ2-3, with a weak D call TRBD1 (5 bases). Looked up from germline, CDR1 is SGHVS and CDR2 is FNYEAQ. V shed 1 base and J shed 2 bases, with 10 bases lying between them. This CDR3 comprises 15 residues.

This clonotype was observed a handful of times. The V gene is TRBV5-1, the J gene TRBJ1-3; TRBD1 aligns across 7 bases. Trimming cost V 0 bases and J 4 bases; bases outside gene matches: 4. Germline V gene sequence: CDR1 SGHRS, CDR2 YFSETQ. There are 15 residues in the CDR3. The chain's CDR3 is CASSLAGTAGNTIYF. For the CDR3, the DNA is TGCGCCAGCAGCTTGGCCGGGACAGCCGGAAACACCATATATTTT.

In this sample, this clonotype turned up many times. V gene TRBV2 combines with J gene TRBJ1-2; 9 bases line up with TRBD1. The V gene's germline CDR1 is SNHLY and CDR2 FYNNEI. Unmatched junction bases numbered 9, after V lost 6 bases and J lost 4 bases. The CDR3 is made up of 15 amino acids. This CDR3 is CASSADRGPGYGYTF. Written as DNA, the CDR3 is TGTGCCAGCAGCGCGGACAGGGGCCCGGGCTATGGCTACACCTTC.

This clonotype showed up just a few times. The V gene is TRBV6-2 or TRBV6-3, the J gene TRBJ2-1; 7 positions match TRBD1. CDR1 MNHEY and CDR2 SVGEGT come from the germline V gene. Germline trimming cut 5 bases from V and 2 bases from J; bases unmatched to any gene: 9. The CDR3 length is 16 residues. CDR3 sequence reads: CASSKSRDSPYNEQFF. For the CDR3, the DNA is TGTGCCAGCAGTAAGTCCCGGGACAGTCCCTACAATGAGCAGTTCTTC.

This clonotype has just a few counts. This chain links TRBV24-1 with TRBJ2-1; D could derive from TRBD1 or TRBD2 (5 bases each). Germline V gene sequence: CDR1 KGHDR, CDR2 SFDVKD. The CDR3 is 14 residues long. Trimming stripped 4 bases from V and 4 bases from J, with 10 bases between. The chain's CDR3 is CATSDPGRYNEQFF. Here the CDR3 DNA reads TGTGCCACCAGTGACCCGGGACGGTACAATGAGCAGTTCTTC.

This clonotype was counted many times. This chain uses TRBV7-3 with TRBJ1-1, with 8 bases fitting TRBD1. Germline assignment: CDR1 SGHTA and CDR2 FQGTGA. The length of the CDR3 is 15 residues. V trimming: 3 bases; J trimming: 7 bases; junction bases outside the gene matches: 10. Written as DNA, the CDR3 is TGTGCCAGCAGCTTCAGACAGGGGCCGGTTAATGAAGCTTTCTTT. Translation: CASSFRQGPVNEAFF.

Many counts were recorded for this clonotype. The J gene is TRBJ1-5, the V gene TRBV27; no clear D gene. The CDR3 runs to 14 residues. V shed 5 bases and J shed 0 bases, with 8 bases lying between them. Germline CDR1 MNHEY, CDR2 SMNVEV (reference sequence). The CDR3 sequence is CASSPRYSNQPQHF. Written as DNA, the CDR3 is TGTGCCAGCAGTCCCCGATATAGCAATCAGCCCCAGCATTTT.

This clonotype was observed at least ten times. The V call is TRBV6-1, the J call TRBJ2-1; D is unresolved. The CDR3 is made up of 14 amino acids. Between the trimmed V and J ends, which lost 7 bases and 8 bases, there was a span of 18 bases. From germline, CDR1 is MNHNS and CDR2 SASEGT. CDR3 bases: TGTGCCAGCAACCATCCCCGGAGCGTTTATGAGCAGTTCTTC. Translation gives CASNHPRSVYEQFF.

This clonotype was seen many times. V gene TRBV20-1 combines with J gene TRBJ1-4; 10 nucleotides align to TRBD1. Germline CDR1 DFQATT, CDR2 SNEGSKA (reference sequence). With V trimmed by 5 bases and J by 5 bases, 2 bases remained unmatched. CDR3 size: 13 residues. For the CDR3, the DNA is TGCAGTGCTCAGGACAGGGGGAATGAAAAACTGTTTTTT. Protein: CSAQDRGNEKLFF.

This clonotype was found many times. The CDR3 protein is CASSLGPWGQGASQPQHF. CDR3 DNA sequence: TGTGCCAGCAGCTTAGGCCCCTGGGGGCAGGGGGCAAGTCAGCCCCAGCATTTT. V gene TRBV7-6 combines with J gene TRBJ1-5; 8 bases align to TRBD1. Trimming removed 1 base from V and 6 bases from J; junction bases left unmatched: 14. This CDR3 has 18 amino acids. Germline lookup yields CDR1 SGHVS and CDR2 FNYEAQ.

The CDR3 bases are TGCAGTGCTACACTTCCAGGACAGGGGTGGTCACCCCTCCACTTT. Translation gives CSATLPGQGWSPLHF. The V call is TRBV20-1, the J call TRBJ1-6; 9 bases match TRBD1. The junction had 11 bases not matched to a gene; V was cut back by 4 bases and J by 10 bases. Germline V lookup: CDR1 DFQATT, CDR2 SNEGSKA (reference sequence). CDR3 length equals 15 residues.